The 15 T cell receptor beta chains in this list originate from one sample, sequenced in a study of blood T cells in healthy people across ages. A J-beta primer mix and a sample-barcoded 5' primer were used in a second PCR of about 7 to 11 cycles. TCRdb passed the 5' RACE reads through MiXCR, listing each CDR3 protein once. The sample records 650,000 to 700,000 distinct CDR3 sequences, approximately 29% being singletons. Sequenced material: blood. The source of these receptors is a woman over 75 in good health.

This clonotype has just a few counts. CDR3 sequence (DNA): TGTGCCTGGAGTAGTGGGGGAGGACTTTGGACGCAGTATTTT. The encoded protein is CAWSSGGGLWTQYF. This chain uses TRBV30 with TRBJ2-3, with D perhaps TRBD2 (6 bases). Trimming left V 2 bases short and J 9 bases short, with 18 bases between. CDR3 size: 14 residues. Germline V gene lookup returns CDR1 GTSNPN and CDR2 SVGIG (reference sequence).

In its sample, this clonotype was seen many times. The CDR3 DNA follows: TGTGCCAGCAGTTCGGGCTGGCAGGGCTACACCTTC. Protein product: CASSSGWQGYTF. This chain joins TRBV12-3 or TRBV12-4 and TRBJ1-2, with D unclear. V lost 4 bases and J lost 8, with 11 bases in between. There are 12 residues in the CDR3.

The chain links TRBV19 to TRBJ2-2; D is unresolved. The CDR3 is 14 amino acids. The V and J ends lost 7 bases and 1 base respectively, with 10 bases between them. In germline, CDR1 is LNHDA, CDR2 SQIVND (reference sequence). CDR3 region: CASIRPGNTGELFF. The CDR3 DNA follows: TGTGCCAGTATTAGACCAGGGAACACCGGGGAGCTGTTTTTT.

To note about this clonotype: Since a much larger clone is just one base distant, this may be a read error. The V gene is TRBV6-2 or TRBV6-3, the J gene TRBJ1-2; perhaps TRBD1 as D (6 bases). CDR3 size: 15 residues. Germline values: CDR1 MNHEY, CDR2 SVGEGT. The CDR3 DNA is TGTGCCAGCAGCGGGAGGGGGGCCTATAACTATGGCCACACCTTC. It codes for CASSGRGAYNYGHTF.

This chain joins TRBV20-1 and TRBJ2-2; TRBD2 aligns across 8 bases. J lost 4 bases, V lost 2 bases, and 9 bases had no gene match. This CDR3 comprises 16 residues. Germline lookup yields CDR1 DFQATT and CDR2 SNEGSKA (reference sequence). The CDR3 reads CSARQSGLVGTGELFF. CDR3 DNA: TGCAGTGCTAGACAGTCGGGACTAGTGGGCACCGGGGAGCTGTTTTTT.

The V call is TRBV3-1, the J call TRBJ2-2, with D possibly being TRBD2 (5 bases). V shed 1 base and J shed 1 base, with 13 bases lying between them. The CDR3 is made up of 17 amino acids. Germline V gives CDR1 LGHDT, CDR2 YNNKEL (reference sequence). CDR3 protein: CASSQGPGLQNTGELFF. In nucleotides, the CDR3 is TGTGCCAGCAGCCAAGGGCCCGGACTGCAGAACACCGGGGAGCTGTTTTTT.

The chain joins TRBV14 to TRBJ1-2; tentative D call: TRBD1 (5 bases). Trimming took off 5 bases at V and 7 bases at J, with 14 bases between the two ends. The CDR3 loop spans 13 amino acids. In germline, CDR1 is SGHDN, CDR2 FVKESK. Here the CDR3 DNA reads TGTGCCAGCAGCACGAGTGGGGCTAGTGGCTACACCTTC. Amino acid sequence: CASSTSGASGYTF.

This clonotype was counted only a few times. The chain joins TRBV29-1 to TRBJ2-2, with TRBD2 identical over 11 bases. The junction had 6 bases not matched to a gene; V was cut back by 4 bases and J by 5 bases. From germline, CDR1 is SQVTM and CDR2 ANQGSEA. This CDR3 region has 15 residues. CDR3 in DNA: TGCAGCGTTGGTATAGCGGGGGGGTGGACCGGGGAGCTGTTTTTT. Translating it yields CSVGIAGGWTGELFF.

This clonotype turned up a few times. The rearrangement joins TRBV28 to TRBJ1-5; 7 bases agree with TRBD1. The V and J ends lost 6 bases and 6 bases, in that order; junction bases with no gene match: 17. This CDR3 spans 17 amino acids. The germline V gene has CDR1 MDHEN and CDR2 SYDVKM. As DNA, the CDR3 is TGTGCCAGCAGCTCACATCGGACGGGACAGCCTTCTCAGCCCCAGCATTTT. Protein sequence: CASSSHRTGQPSQPQHF.

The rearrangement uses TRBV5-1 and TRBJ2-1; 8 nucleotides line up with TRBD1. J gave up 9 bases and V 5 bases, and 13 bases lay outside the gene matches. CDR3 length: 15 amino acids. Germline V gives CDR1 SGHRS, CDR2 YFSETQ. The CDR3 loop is CASSSLPGQDAEQFF. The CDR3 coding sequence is TGCGCCAGCAGTTCCCTTCCGGGACAGGATGCTGAGCAGTTCTTC.

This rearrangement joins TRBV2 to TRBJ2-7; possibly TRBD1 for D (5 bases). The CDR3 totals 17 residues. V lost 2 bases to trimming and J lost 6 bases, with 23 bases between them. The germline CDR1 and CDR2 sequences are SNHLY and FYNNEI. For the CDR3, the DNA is TGTGCCAGCAGTGAAAGGGGTTTTGGTCGGGTCCCCCTCGAGCAGTACTTC. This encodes CASSERGFGRVPLEQYF.

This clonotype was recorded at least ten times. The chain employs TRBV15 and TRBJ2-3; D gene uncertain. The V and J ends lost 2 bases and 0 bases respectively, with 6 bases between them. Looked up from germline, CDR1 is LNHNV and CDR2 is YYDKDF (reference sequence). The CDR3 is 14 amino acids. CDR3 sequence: CATSRTYSTDTQYF. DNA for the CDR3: TGTGCCACCAGCAGAACGTATAGCACAGATACGCAGTATTTT.

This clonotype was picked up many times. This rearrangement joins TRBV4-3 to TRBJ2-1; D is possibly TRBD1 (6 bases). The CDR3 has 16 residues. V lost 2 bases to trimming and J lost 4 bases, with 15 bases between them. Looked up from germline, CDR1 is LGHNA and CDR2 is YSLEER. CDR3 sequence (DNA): TGCGCCAGCAGCCAAATGGGGGCGGAGCGATACAATGAGCAGTTCTTC. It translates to CASSQMGAERYNEQFF.

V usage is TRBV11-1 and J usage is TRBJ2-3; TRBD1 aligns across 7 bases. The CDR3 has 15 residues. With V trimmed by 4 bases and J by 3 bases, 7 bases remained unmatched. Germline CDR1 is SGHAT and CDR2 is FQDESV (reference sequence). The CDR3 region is CASSWAGRGTDTQYF. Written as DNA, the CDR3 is TGTGCCAGCAGCTGGGCCGGCAGGGGGACAGATACGCAGTATTTT. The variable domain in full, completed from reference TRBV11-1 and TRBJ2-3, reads EAEVAQSPRYKITEKSQAVAFWCDPISGHATLYWYRQILGQGPELLVQFQDESVVDDSQLPKDRFSAERLKGVDSTLKIQPAELGDSAMYLCASSWAGRGTDTQYFGPGTRLTVL.

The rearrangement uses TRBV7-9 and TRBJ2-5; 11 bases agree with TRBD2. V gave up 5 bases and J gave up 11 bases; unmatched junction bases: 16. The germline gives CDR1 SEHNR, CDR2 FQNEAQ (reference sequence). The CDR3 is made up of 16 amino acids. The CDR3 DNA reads TGTGCCAGCAGCGACCCGCTAGCGGGGGGCATCTATGAGCAGTACTTC. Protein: CASSDPLAGGIYEQYF. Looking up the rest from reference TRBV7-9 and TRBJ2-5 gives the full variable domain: DTGVSQNPRHKITKRGQNVTFRCDPISEHNRLYWYRQTLGQGPEFLTYFQNEAQLEKSRLLSDRFSAERPKGSFSTLEIQRTEQGDSAMYLCASSDPLAGGIYEQYFGPGTRLLVL.